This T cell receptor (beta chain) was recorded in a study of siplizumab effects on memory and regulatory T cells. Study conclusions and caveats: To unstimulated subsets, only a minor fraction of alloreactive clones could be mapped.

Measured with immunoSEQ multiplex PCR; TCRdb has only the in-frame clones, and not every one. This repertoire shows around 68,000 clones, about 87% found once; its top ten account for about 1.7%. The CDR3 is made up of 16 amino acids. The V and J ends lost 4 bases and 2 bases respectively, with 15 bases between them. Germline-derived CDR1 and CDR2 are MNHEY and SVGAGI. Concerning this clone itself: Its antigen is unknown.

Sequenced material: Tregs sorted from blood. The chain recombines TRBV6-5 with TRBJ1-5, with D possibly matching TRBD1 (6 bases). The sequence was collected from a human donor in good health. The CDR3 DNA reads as TGTGCCAGCAGTTCCGGGGGGCCTGGCGGCAATCAGCCCCAGCATTTT. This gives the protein CASSSGGPGGNQPQHF.